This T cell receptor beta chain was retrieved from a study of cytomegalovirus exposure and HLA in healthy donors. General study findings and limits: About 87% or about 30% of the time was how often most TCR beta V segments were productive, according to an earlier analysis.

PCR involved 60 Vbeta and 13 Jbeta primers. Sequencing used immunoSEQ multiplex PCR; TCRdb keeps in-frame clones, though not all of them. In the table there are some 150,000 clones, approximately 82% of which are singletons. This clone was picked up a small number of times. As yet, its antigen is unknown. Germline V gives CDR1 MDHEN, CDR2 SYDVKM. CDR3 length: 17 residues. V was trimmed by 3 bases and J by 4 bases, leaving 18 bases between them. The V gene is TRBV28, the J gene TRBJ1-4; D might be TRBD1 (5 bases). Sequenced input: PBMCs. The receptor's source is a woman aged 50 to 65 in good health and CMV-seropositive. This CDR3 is CASSFPAKGQGNEKLFF. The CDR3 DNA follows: TGTGCCAGCAGTTTCCCCGCCAAGGGGCAGGGTAATGAAAAACTGTTTTTT.